The rows below give T cell receptor beta chains drawn from one sample of a study of technical replicates of blood from several donors. Only in-frame clones appear in the TCRdb table, and some are missing; sequencing was by immunoSEQ multiplex PCR. The sample consists of approximately 58,000 clones, about 82% of them appearing once. The sequencing sample was made of PBMCs. These receptor sequences come from a human donor in good health. Some clones in this sample may be carry-over from other donors' samples. Both conserved end residues are part of each CDR3. The D gene is left open where the match is weak. Part of the rows lack a size; the others show once, few, many or a class for expanded clones.

CASSPWTGSTDTQYF	TGTGCCAGCAGCCCCTGGACGGGGAGCACAGATACGCAGTATTTT	TRBV27	TRBJ2-3	NA	NA
CAWDEGTANTEAFF	TGTGCCTGGGACGAGGGGACAGCGAACACTGAAGCTTTCTTT	TRBV30	TRBJ1-1	few	TRBD1
CASSLDSGAQETQYF	TGCGCCAGCAGCTTGGATAGCGGGGCCCAAGAGACCCAGTACTTC	TRBV5-1	TRBJ2-5	NA	TRBD2
CAIRGGLAGEETQYF	TGTGCCATCAGAGGCGGACTAGCGGGAGAAGAGACCCAGTACTTC	TRBV10-3	TRBJ2-5	few	TRBD2
CASSAEGGKTYEQYF	TGTGCCAGCAGTGCCGAGGGGGGGAAAACCTACGAGCAGTACTTC	TRBV6-1	TRBJ2-7	NA	NA
CASSPSQGLGNTIYF	TGCGCCAGCAGCCCATCACAGGGCTTAGGGAACACCATATATTTT	TRBV4-3	TRBJ1-3	NA	NA
CASSFRDNQYF	TGTGCCAGCAGCTTCAGGGACAACCAGTACTTC	TRBV7-8	TRBJ2-5	NA	NA
CSVEGGNYEQYF	TGCAGCGTTGAAGGGGGCAACTACGAGCAGTACTTC	TRBV29-1	TRBJ2-7	NA	NA
CAISPTTGRADTQYF	TGTGCCATCAGCCCCACGACAGGGCGGGCAGATACGCAGTATTTT	TRBV10-3	TRBJ2-3	NA	TRBD1
CASSLGQGGFYEQYF	TGTGCCAGCAGCTTAGGGCAGGGGGGTTTCTACGAGCAGTACTTC	TRBV7-2	TRBJ2-7	NA	NA
CASIFFGGWDEQFF	TGTGCCAGCATTTTCTTCGGGGGGTGGGATGAGCAGTTCTTC	TRBV2	TRBJ2-1	NA	TRBD2
CAIRDSTQGVTETQYF	TGTGCCATCAGGGATTCGACGCAGGGGGTGACAGAGACCCAGTACTTC	TRBV10-3	TRBJ2-5	NA	TRBD1
CASSLLASSGGYTF	TGTGCCAGCAGCTTGTTGGCAAGCTCGGGAGGCTACACCTTC	TRBV5-5	TRBJ1-2	NA	NA
CASSPRGTGGIGNEQFF	TGTGCCAGCAGCCCCCGAGGTACTGGCGGGATTGGAAATGAGCAGTTCTTC	TRBV11-2	TRBJ2-1	few	NA
CASSPYIGGTYEQYF	TGTGCCAGCAGCCCCTATATCGGGGGGACTTACGAGCAGTACTTC	TRBV14	TRBJ2-7	NA	TRBD2
CASSQDGRPDTEAFF	TGTGCCAGCAGCCAAGATGGCAGGCCGGACACTGAAGCTTTCTTT	TRBV4-2	TRBJ1-1	NA	NA
CASSLGDRGHGNTIYF	TGTGCCAGCAGCTTGGGGGACAGGGGGCATGGAAACACCATATATTTT	TRBV5-6	TRBJ1-3	NA	TRBD1
CSVGAGGATGANVLTF	TGCAGCGTTGGGGCAGGGGGCGCAACTGGGGCCAACGTCCTGACTTTC	TRBV29-1	TRBJ2-6	NA	TRBD1
CASSYGAGESSDTQYF	TGTGCCAGCAGTTACGGGGCGGGAGAATCATCAGATACGCAGTATTTT	TRBV6-5	TRBJ2-3	few	TRBD2
CSVGQGSNYGYTF	TGCAGCGTTGGACAGGGCTCTAACTATGGCTACACCTTC	TRBV29-1	TRBJ1-2	NA	TRBD1
CASSQETSGRLDTGELFF	TGTGCCAGCAGCCAAGAAACTAGCGGGAGATTGGACACCGGGGAGCTGTTTTTT	TRBV4-2	TRBJ2-2	NA	TRBD2
CASSLIGTSGSNEQFF	TGCGCCAGCAGCTTGATAGGTACTAGCGGGAGCAATGAGCAGTTCTTC	TRBV5-1	TRBJ2-1	NA	TRBD2
CASSGQGNIQYF	TGTGCCAGCAGTGGACAGGGAAACATTCAGTACTTC	TRBV7-9	TRBJ2-4	few	TRBD1
CASSDFLGVGGELFF	TGTGCCAGCAGTGACTTTTTGGGCGTAGGCGGGGAGCTGTTTTTT	TRBV6-1	TRBJ2-2	NA	NA
CASSYRQGEATNEKLFF	TGCGCCAGCAGCTATAGACAGGGCGAAGCAACTAATGAAAAACTGTTTTTT	TRBV4-1	TRBJ1-4	NA	TRBD1
CASSFRDSPNEKLFF	TGTGCCAGCAGCTTCCGGGACAGCCCTAATGAAAAACTGTTTTTT	TRBV5-6	TRBJ1-4	NA	TRBD1
CASSADRGRNSPLHF	TGTGCCAGCAGTGCCGACAGGGGGCGGAATTCACCCCTCCACTTT	TRBV2	TRBJ1-6	NA	TRBD1
CASSLGYRGTNEKLFF	TGTGCCAGCAGCTTAGGGTACCGGGGGACTAATGAAAAACTGTTTTTT	TRBV7-9	TRBJ1-4	NA	NA
CASSPRARAGELFF	TGTGCCAGCTCACCAAGGGCGAGGGCCGGGGAGCTGTTTTTT	TRBV18	TRBJ2-2	NA	NA
CASSLQFRGPPNTEAFF	TGTGCCAGCAGCTTGCAGTTTAGGGGCCCTCCGAACACTGAAGCTTTCTTT	TRBV5-6	TRBJ1-1	NA	NA
CASSGRGNEQFF	TGTGCCAGCAGCGGCAGGGGGAATGAGCAGTTCTTC	TRBV7-9	TRBJ2-1	NA	TRBD1
CASSKYRGEKLFF	TGTGCCAGCAGCAAATACAGGGGTGAAAAACTGTTTTTT	TRBV7-2	TRBJ1-4	NA	TRBD1
CASSPRLRGGYTF	TGTGCCAGTAGCCCACGGCTTAGGGGGGGCTACACCTTC	TRBV19	TRBJ1-2	NA	NA
CASSLRSGTRIEKLFF	TGTGCCAGCAGCTTGAGATCTGGGACAAGAATTGAAAAACTGTTTTTT	TRBV5-6	TRBJ1-4	few	NA
CAWRQASSYNEQFF	TGTGCCTGGAGGCAGGCGAGCTCCTACAATGAGCAGTTCTTC	TRBV30	TRBJ2-1	NA	NA
CASSEGRGGIYEQYF	TGTGCCAGCAGTGAAGGGCGGGGGGGTATATACGAGCAGTACTTC	TRBV2	TRBJ2-7	NA	TRBD2
CASSIELAGFYNEQFF	TGTGCCAGTAGTATAGAACTAGCGGGCTTCTACAATGAGCAGTTCTTC	TRBV19	TRBJ2-1	NA	TRBD2